The rows below give T cell receptor beta chains drawn from one sample of a study of T-cell reconstitution after alpha-beta-depleted transplantation in children. One entry per CDR3 protein, called by TCRdb with MiXCR from the PCR reads. The data hold approximately 79,000 distinct CDR3 sequences, with around a sixth observed a single time. This sample comprised PBMCs, mostly from graft donor cells, obtained 360 days after TCRalphabeta/CD19-depleted stem cell transplant. These receptor sequences come from a male patient aged 2 to 9 who had a stem cell transplant for acute lymphoblastic leukemia, so the T cells may come from the graft donor. The CDR3 runs from the conserved cysteine through the conserved F or W. D genes are given only for firm matches. Expanded clones get a size class; other rows say once, few or many, or leave the size out.

cdr3_aa	cdr3_nt	v_call	j_call	cdr3_length	d_call	clone_size
CASSLAGLAGELFF	TGTGCCAGCAGCTTAGCGGGGTTGGCCGGGGAGCTGTTTTTT	TRBV7-9	TRBJ2-2	14	.	few
CATSDPVGRLDTQYF	TGTGCCACCAGTGATCCTGTGGGACGTCTTGATACGCAGTATTTT	TRBV24-1	TRBJ2-3	15	.	many
CASSLDAAGYTDTQYF	TGTGCCAGCAGCTTAGACGCGGCAGGTTACACAGATACGCAGTATTTT	TRBV7-2	TRBJ2-3	16	.	many
CASSSGTGGRETQYF	TGTGCCAGTAGTTCGGGGACAGGGGGCCGAGAGACCCAGTACTTC	TRBV19	TRBJ2-5	15	TRBD1	.
CATESTGTGAYEQYF	TGTGCCACCGAATCCACCGGGACAGGGGCCTACGAGCAGTACTTC	TRBV24-1	TRBJ2-7	15	TRBD1	many
CASRGGTYEQYF	TGCGCCAGCAGGGGGGGTACCTACGAGCAGTACTTC	TRBV10-2	TRBJ2-7	12	.	.
CASSLRAGALQETQYF	TGCGCCAGCAGCTTGCGAGCGGGAGCCCTCCAAGAGACCCAGTACTTC	TRBV5-1	TRBJ2-5	16	TRBD2	.
CASKGDTQYF	TGTGCCAGCAAGGGAGATACGCAGTATTTT	TRBV27	TRBJ2-3	10	.	few
CATSARTTSTDTQYF	TGTGCCACCAGTGCCAGGACAACCTCCACAGATACGCAGTATTTT	TRBV24-1	TRBJ2-3	15	.	few
CASSLAWTGSYEQYF	TGCGCCAGCAGCTTGGCCTGGACCGGCTCCTACGAGCAGTACTTC	TRBV5-1	TRBJ2-7	15	.	.
CASSFWTSGIYEQYF	TGTGCCAGCAGCTTCTGGACTAGCGGGATCTATGAGCAGTACTTC	TRBV3-1	TRBJ2-7	15	TRBD2	.
CASTLGGPHEQFF	TGTGCCAGCACCTTGGGAGGGCCCCATGAGCAGTTCTTC	TRBV12-3/TRBV12-4	TRBJ2-1	13	TRBD2	.
CASSRVDRDGNGYTF	TGCGCCAGCAGCCGCGTGGACAGGGACGGGAATGGCTACACCTTC	TRBV4-1	TRBJ1-2	15	TRBD1	.
CASSRTKPGTSGSIDEQFF	TGTGCCAGCAGTCGAACAAAACCCGGGACTAGCGGGAGTATCGATGAGCAGTTCTTC	TRBV12-3/TRBV12-4	TRBJ2-1	19	TRBD2	.
CASSQDKASGRDTQYF	TGCGCCAGCAGCCAAGATAAGGCTAGCGGGAGAGATACGCAGTATTTT	TRBV4-1	TRBJ2-3	16	TRBD2	few
CSAPTGFSNQPQHF	TGCAGTGCTCCGACAGGGTTTAGCAATCAGCCCCAGCATTTT	TRBV20-1	TRBJ1-5	14	TRBD1	.
CASSQARLAGVNEQFF	TGCGCCAGCAGCCAAGCCAGGCTAGCGGGAGTGAATGAGCAGTTCTTC	TRBV4-1	TRBJ2-1	16	TRBD2	few
CASSLQGIDSPLHF	TGCGCCAGCAGCTTACAGGGGATTGATTCACCCCTCCACTTT	TRBV5-1	TRBJ1-6	14	TRBD1	.
CASGVAGGPYNEQFF	TGTGCTAGTGGGGTAGCGGGAGGGCCCTACAATGAGCAGTTCTTC	TRBV12-5	TRBJ2-1	15	TRBD2	.
CASSSFLGGETQYF	TGTGCCAGCAGTTCGTTCCTGGGCGGAGAGACCCAGTACTTC	TRBV6-5	TRBJ2-5	14	.	few
CATKAGGPSYEQYF	TGTGCCACCAAAGCGGGAGGGCCATCCTACGAGCAGTACTTC	TRBV6-5	TRBJ2-7	14	TRBD2	many
CASSVGLQRYNEQFF	TGCGCCAGCAGCGTGGGACTACAACGCTACAATGAGCAGTTCTTC	TRBV5-1	TRBJ2-1	15	TRBD2	few
CASSLAGTGGLEQFF	TGCGCCAGCAGCTTGGCAGGGACAGGGGGCCTTGAGCAGTTCTTC	TRBV5-1	TRBJ2-1	15	TRBD1	.
CASSSSGANTGELFF	TGTGCCAGCAGCTCTAGCGGTGCGAACACCGGGGAGCTGTTTTTT	TRBV7-2	TRBJ2-2	15	TRBD2	many
CASNQGPHNSPLHF	TGTGCCAGCAACCAGGGACCGCATAATTCACCCCTCCACTTT	TRBV12-3/TRBV12-4	TRBJ1-6	14	.	few
CASSLGGTGELFF	TGTGCCAGCAGTTTAGGGGGAACCGGGGAGCTGTTTTTT	TRBV12-3/TRBV12-4	TRBJ2-2	13	.	many
CASSSRLASYPDTQYF	TGTGCCAGCAGTTCCCGACTAGCCTCCTACCCAGATACGCAGTATTTT	TRBV12-3/TRBV12-4	TRBJ2-3	16	TRBD2	few
CASSLHSGNTDTQYF	TGTGCCAGCAGCTTGCACAGCGGGAACACAGATACGCAGTATTTT	TRBV5-5	TRBJ2-3	15	TRBD2	few
CASSVAGGPNEQYF	TGCGCCAGCAGTGTAGCGGGAGGGCCGAACGAGCAGTACTTC	TRBV5-1	TRBJ2-7	14	TRBD2	few
CASSQAITGIDGETQYF	TGTGCCAGCAGCCAAGCAATTACAGGGATCGACGGAGAGACCCAGTACTTC	TRBV5-6	TRBJ2-5	17	.	once
CASSINPSRQGNYGYTF	TGTGCCAGCTCCATCAACCCCTCCAGACAGGGGAACTATGGCTACACCTTC	TRBV12-3/TRBV12-4	TRBJ1-2	17	TRBD1	.
CASSTPLTGGRRAFF	TGTGCCAGCAGTACACCATTGACAGGGGGCCGTAGGGCTTTCTTT	TRBV12-3/TRBV12-4	TRBJ1-1	15	TRBD1	many
CSGGVYGETQYF	TGCAGCGGAGGGGTTTACGGGGAGACCCAGTACTTC	TRBV29-1	TRBJ2-5	12	.	few
CATSGGTGANVLTF	TGTGCCACCAGTGGAGGGACTGGGGCCAACGTCCTGACTTTC	TRBV24-1	TRBJ2-6	14	.	.
CASSYKYPGHHPIGYTF	TGTGCCAGCAGTTATAAATACCCCGGACACCACCCAATTGGCTACACCTTC	TRBV6-5	TRBJ1-2	17	.	.
CASSLVRVGSNIQYF	TGTGCCAGCAGCTTAGTGAGGGTGGGGTCAAACATTCAGTACTTC	TRBV7-9	TRBJ2-4	15	.	.
CASALAPYNEQFF	TGTGCCAGCGCTCTAGCGCCCTACAATGAGCAGTTCTTC	TRBV12-3/TRBV12-4	TRBJ2-1	13	.	few
CASNRGQGKVEQYF	TGTGCCAGCAACCGAGGACAGGGGAAAGTCGAGCAGTACTTC	TRBV2	TRBJ2-7	14	TRBD1	.
CASRYGLAGRYEQFF	TGTGCCAGCAGATACGGACTAGCGGGAAGGTATGAGCAGTTCTTC	TRBV5-6	TRBJ2-1	15	TRBD2	few
CASSFFVSGANVLTF	TGTGCCAGCAGTTTCTTCGTCTCTGGGGCCAACGTCCTGACTTTC	TRBV27	TRBJ2-6	15	.	few